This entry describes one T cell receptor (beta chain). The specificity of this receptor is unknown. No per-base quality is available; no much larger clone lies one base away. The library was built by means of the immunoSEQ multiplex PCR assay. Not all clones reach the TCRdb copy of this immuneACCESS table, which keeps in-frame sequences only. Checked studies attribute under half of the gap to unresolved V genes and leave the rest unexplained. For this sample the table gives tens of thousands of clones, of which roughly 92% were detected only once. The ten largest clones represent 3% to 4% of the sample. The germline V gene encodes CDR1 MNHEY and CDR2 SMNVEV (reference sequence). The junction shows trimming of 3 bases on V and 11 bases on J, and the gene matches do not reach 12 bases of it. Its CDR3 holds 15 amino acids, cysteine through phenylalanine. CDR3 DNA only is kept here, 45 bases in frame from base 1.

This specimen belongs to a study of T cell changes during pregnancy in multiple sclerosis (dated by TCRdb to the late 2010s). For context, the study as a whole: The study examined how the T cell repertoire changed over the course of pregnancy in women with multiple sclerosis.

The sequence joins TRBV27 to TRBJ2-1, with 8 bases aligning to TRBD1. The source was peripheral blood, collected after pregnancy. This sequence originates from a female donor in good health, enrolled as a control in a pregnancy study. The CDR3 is CASSFSDRVGVKQFF. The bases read TGTGCCAGCAGTTTCTCGGACAGGGTGGGGGTTAAGCAGTTCTTC.